This T cell receptor (beta chain) was documented in a study of post-analysis software for immune sequencing data. Whole-study findings and limits: TRBV5-6, TRBV5-1 and TRBV20-1 were among a handful of TRBV segments more frequent in patients than controls.

TCR beta cDNA libraries had unique molecular identifiers. TCRdb reanalysed the PCR reads using MiXCR and keeps one entry per CDR3 protein. The sample comprises more than 450,000 distinct CDR3 sequences, 44% of which are singletons, and 1.5% to 2% rests with the top ten. This CDR3 contains 18 residues. Trimming shortened V by 7 bases and J by 0 bases, and 24 bases separated the two germline ends. Germline V gene sequence: CDR1 SEHNR, CDR2 FQNEAQ (reference sequence). This clonotype has only a few counts. Its antigen is not identified. Material for sequencing was blood. The source of this sequence is a girl between 10 and 17 years old with multiple sclerosis. This sequence joins TRBV7-9 and TRBJ1-1; maybe TRBD1 (5 bases). CDR3 coding DNA: TGTGCCAGCACCTCAAGGGGAGGGGCAGCTCGAATGAACACTGAAGCTTTCTTT. Translated, it gives CASTSRGGAARMNTEAFF.